The sequence of this TCR beta chain was determined in a study of T cells after yellow fever vaccination. General study results and limits: Clonotype sharing between CD4 and CD8 compartments was small. Detected again after the booster were most primary-vaccination clones, at 96% CD4 and approximately 90% CD8.

Germline V gene lookup returns CDR1 MNHNS and CDR2 SASEGT. The ends were cut back, 6 bases at V and 0 bases at J, with 19 bases in the middle. The CDR3 spans 17 residues. There are a few counts of this clonotype. No antigen is known for it. Universal primer sites and UMIs were introduced during 5'RACE template-switching synthesis of TCR cDNA. TCRdb re-analysed the 5' RACE reads in MiXCR, keeping a single row per CDR3 protein. The repertoire consists of roughly 330,000 distinct CDR3 sequences, with 6.8% occurring once and the leading ten covering 15% to 20%. Sample: PBMCs, taken about 41 days after the first yellow fever vaccination. This receptor was obtained from a man between 18 and 29 years old who received the YFV17D yellow fever vaccine. The rearrangement joins TRBV6-1 to TRBJ2-3; D is unclear. CDR3 in amino acids: CASSSPILFSSTDTQYF. In DNA form, the CDR3 reads TGTGCCAGCAGCTCCCCCATCCTTTTTAGTAGCACAGATACGCAGTATTTT.